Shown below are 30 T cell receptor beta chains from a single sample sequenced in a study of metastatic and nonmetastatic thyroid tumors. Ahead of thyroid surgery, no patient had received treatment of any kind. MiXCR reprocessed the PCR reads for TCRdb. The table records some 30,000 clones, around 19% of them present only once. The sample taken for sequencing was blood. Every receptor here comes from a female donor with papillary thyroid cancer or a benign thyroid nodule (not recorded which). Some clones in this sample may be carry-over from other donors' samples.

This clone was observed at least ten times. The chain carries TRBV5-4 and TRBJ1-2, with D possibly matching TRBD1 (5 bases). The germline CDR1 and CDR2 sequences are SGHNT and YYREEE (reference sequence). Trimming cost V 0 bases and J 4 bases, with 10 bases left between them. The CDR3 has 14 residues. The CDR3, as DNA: TGTGCCAGCAGCTTGGTACAGGCGGGCTATGGCTACACCTTC. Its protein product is CASSLVQAGYGYTF.

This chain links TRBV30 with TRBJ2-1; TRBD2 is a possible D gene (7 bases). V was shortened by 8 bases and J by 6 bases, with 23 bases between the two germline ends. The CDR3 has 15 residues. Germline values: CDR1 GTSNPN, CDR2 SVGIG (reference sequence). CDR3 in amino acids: CASSGRGRRVNEQFF. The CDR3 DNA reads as TGTGCCAGCTCGGGGAGGGGGAGACGGGTCAATGAGCAGTTCTTC.

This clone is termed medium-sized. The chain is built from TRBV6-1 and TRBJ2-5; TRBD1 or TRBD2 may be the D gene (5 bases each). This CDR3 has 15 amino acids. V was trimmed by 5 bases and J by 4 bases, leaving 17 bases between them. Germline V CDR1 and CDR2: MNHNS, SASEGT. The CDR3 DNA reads TGTGCCAGCAGTTGGGAGACAACGAGGGGAGAGACCCAGTACTTC. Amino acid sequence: CASSWETTRGETQYF.

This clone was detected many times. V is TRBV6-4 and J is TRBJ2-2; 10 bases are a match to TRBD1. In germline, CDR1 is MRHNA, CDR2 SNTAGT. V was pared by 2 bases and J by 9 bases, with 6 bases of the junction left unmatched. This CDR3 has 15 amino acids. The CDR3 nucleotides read TGTGCCAGCAGTGACACCCGGACAGGGGGGCGGGAGCTGTTTTTT. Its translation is CASSDTRTGGRELFF.

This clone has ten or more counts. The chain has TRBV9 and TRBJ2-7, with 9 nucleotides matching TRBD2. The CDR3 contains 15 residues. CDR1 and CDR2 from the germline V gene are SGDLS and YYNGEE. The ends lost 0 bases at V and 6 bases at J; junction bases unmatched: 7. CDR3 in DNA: TGTGCCAGCAGCGTAGATGGCGGGAGGGGAATCGAGCAGTACTTC. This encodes CASSVDGGRGIEQYF.

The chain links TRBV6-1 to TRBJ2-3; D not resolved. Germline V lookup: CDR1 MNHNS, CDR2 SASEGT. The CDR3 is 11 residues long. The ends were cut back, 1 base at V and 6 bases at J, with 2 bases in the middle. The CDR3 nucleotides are TGTGCCAGCAGTGAAGAGGATACGCAGTATTTT. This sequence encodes CASSEEDTQYF.

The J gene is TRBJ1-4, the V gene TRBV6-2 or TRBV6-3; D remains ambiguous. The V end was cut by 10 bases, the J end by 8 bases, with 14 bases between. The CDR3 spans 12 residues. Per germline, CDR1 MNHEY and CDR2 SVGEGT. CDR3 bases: TGTGCCACCCGTAGTCAGAACGAAAAACTGTTTTTT. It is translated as CATRSQNEKLFF.

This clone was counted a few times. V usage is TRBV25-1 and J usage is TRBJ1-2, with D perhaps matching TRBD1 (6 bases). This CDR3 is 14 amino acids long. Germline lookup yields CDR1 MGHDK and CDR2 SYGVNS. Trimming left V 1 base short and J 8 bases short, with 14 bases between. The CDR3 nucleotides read TGTGCCAGCAGTGAATCCACAGGGTTAAGGGGCTACACCTTC. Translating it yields CASSESTGLRGYTF.

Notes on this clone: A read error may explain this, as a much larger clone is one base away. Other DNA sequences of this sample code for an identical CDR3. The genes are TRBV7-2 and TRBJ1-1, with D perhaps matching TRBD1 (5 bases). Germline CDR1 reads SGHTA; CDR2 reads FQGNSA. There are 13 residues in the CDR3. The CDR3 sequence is CASSWGKNTEAFF. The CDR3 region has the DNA TGTGCCAGCAGTTGGGGGAAGAACACCGAAGCTTTCTTT.

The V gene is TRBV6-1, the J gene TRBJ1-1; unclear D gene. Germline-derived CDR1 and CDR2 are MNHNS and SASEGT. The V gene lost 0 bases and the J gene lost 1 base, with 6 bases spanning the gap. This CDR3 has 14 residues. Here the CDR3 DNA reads TGTGCCAGCAGTGAAGCGCGGGGGAACACTGAAGCTTTCTTT. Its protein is CASSEARGNTEAFF.

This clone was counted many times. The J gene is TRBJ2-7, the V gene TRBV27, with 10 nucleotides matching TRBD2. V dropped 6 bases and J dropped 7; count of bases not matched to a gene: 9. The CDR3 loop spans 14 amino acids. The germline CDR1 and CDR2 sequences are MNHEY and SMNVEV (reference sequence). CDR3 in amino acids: CASRDSGRTREQYF. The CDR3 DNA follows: TGTGCCAGCAGAGATAGCGGGAGGACCAGGGAGCAGTACTTC.

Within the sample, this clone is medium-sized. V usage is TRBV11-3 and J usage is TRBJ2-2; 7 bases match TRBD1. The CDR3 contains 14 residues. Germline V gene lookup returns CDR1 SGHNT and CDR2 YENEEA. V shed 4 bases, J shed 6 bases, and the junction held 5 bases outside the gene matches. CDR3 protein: CASSSAGTAGELFF. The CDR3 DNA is TGTGCCAGCAGCTCCGCAGGGACAGCCGGGGAGCTGTTTTTT.

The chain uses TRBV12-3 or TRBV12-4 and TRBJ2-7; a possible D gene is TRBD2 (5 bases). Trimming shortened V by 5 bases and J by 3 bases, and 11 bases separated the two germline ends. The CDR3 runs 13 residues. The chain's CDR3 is CASSLGINYEQYF. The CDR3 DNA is TGTGCCAGCAGTCTCGGGATTAACTACGAGCAGTACTTC.

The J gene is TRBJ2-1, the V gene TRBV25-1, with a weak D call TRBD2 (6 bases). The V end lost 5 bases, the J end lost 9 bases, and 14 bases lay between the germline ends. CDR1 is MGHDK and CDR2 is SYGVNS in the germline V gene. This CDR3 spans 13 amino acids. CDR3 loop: CASSLYGGSEQFF. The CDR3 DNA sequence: TGTGCCAGCAGTCTATACGGGGGTTCTGAGCAGTTCTTC.

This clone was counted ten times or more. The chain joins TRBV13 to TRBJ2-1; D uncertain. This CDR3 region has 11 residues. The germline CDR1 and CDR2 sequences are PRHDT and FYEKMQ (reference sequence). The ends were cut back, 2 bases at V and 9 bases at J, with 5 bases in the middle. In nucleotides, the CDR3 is TGTGCCAGCAGCTTAATCAGTGAGCAGTTCTTC. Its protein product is CASSLISEQFF.

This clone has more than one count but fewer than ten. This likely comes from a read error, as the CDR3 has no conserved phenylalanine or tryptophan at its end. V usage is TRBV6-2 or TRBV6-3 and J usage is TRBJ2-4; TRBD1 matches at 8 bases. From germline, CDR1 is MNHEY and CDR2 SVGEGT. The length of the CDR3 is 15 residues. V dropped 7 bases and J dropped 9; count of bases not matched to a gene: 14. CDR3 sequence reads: CASTPNDRGFPIQYL. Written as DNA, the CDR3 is TGTGCCAGCACCCCCAATGACAGGGGATTCCCCATTCAGTACTTA.

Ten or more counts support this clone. In nucleotides, the CDR3 is TGTGCCAGCAGTTTAGAGGGGTCTGGGGCCAACGTCCTGACTTTC. Amino acid sequence: CASSLEGSGANVLTF. The chain uses TRBV12-3 or TRBV12-4 and TRBJ2-6; D may be TRBD1 (5 bases). Trimming took off 1 base at V and 1 base at J, with 5 bases between the two ends. The CDR3 spans 15 residues.

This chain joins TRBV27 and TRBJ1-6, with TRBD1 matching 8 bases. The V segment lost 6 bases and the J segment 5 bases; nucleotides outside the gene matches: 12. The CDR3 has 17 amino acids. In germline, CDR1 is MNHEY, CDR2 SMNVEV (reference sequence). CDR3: CASSPTGQGGHNSPLHF. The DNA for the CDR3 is TGTGCCAGCAGCCCGACCGGACAGGGAGGGCATAATTCACCCCTCCACTTT.

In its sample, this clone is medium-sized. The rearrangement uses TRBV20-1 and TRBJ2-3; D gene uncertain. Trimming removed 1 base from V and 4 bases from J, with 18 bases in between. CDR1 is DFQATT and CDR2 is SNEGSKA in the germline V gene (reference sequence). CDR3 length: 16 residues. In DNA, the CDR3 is TGCAGTGCTAGAGGAAGGAGACACTCTAGAGCAGATACGCAGTATTTT. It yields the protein CSARGRRHSRADTQYF.

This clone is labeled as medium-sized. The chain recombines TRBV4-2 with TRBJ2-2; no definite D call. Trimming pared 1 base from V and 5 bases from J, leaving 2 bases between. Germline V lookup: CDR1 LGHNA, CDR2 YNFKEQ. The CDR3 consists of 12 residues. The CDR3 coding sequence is TGTGCCAGCAGCCAAGTTACCGGGGAGCTGTTTTTT. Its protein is CASSQVTGELFF.

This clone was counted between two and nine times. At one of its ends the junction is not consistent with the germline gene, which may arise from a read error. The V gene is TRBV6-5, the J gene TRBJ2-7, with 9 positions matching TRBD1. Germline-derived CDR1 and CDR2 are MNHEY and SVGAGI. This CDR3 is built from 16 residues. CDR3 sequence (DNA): TGTGCCAGCATTTACACTTGGGACAGGGTTGGCTATGAGCAGTACTTC. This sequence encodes CASIYTWDRVGYEQYF.

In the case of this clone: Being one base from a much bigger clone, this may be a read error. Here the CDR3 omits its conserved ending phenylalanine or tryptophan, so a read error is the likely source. The CDR3 loop is CASSVGGGEQYL. The CDR3 nucleotides read TGTGCCAGCAGCGTAGGGGGGGGCGAGCAGTACCTC. This rearrangement joins TRBV9 to TRBJ2-7; TRBD2 agrees at 7 bases. Germline trimming cut 0 bases from V and 6 bases from J; bases unmatched to any gene: 0. CDR3 length: 12 residues. Per germline, CDR1 SGDLS and CDR2 YYNGEE.

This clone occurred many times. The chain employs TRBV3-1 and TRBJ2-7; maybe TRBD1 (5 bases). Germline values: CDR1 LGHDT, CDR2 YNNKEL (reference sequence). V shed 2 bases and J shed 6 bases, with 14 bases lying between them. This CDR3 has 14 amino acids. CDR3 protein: CASSQTQGRSEQYF. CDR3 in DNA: TGTGCCAGCAGCCAAACGCAGGGCCGAAGCGAGCAGTACTTC.

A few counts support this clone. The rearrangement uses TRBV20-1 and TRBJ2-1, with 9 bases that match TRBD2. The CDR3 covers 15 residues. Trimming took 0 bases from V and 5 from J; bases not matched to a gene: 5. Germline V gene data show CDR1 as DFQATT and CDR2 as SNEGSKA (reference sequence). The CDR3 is CSARDPSGRNNEQFF. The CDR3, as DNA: TGCAGTGCTAGAGATCCCAGCGGGAGGAACAATGAGCAGTTCTTC.

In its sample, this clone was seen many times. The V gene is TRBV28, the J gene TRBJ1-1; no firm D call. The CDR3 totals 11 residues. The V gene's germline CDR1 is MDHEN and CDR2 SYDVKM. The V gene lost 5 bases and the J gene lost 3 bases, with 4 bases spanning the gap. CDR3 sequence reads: CASSSDTEAFF. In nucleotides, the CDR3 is TGTGCCAGCAGTAGTGACACTGAAGCTTTCTTT.

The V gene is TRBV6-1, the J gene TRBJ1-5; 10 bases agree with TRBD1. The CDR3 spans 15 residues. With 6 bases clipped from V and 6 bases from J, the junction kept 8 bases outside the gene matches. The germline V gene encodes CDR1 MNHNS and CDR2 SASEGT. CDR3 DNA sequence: TGTGCCAGCAGGCCTCGACAGGGGGCCGGTCAGCCCCAGCATTTT. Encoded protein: CASRPRQGAGQPQHF.

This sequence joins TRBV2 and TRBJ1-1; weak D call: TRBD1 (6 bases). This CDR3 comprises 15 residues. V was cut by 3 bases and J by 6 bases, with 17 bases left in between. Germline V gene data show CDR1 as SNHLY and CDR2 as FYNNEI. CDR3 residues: CASSEVRGRYSEAFF. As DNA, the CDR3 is TGTGCCAGCAGTGAGGTCCGGGGGCGTTACTCTGAAGCTTTCTTT.

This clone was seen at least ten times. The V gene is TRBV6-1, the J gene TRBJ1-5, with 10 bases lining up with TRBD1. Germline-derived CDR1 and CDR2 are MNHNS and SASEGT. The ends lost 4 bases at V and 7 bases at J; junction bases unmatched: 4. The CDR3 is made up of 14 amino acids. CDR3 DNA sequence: TGTGCCAGCAGTGGACAGGGGGCTGGACAGCCCCAGCATTTT. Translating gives CASSGQGAGQPQHF.

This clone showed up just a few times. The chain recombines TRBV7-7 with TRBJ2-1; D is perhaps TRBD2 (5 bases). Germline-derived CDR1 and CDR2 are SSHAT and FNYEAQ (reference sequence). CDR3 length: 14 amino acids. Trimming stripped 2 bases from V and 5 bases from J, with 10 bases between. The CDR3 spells CASSLSWGDNEQFF. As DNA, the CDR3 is TGTGCCAGCAGCTTATCGTGGGGAGACAATGAGCAGTTCTTC.

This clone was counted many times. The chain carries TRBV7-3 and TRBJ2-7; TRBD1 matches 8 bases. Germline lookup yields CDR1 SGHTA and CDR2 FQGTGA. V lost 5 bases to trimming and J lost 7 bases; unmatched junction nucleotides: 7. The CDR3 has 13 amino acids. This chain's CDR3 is CASSTGQGREQYF. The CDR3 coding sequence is TGTGCCAGCAGCACCGGACAGGGAAGGGAGCAGTACTTC.